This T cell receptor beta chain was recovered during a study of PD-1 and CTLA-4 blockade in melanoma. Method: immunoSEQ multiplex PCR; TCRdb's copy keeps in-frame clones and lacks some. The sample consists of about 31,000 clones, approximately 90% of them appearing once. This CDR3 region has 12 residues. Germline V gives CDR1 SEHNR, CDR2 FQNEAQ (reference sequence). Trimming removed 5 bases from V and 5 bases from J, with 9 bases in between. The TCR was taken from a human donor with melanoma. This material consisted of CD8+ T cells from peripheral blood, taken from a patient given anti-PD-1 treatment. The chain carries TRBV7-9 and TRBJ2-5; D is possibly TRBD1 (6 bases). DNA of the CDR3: TGTGCCAGCAGCCAAGACAGGGAGACCCAGTACTTC. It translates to CASSQDRETQYF.